This T cell receptor beta chain emerged from a study of tumor-infiltrating lymphocytes in oesophageal squamous cell carcinoma listed by TCRdb under 2016. Library preparation used PCR. Sequencing was carried out with an Illumina HiSeq 1500. Using fastp trimming at Q25 and MiXCR clonotype assembly, TCRdb reanalyzed the public sequencing data and kept in-frame beta chains. Every CDR3 protein is listed once, alongside the most common genes and DNA of its rows. Recorded for this sample are approximately 15,000 distinct CDR3 sequences; around 50% of them occurred a single time. The top ten constitute 16% of the sample. The germline V gene supplies CDR1 SGHTA and CDR2 FQGNSA. V lost 2 bases and J lost 13 bases, and the count of bases not matched to a germline gene is 11. The CDR3 measures 14 amino acids from cysteine to phenylalanine. CDR3 DNA is the only sequence kept; it has 42 bases, read in frame from the first base.

As concerns this clonotype: No antigen is known for it. No base qualities exist here, and no much larger clone lies one base off it.

The receptor chain draws on TRBV7-2 and TRBJ2-1; TRBD1 lines up with 7 middle nucleotides. This TCR derives from a male donor with esophageal squamous cell carcinoma. Specimen: esophageal tumor tissue. This receptor carries the CDR3 CASSLPQGYQTQFF. At the DNA level, the sequence is TGTGCCAGCAGCTTACCACAGGGGTACCAGACCCAGTTCTTC.